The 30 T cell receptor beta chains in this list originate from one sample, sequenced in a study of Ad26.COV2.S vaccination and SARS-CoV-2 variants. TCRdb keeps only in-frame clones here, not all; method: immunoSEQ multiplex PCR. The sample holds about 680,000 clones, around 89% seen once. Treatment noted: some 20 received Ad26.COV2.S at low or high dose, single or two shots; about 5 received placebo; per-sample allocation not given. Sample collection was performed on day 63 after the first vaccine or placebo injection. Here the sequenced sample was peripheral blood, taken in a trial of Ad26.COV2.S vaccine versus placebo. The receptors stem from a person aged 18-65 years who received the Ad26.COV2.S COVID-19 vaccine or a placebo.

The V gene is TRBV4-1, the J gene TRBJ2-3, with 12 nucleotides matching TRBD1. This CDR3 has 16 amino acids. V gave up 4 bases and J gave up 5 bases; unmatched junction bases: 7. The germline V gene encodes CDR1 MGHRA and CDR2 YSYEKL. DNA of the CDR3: TGCGCCAGCAGCCTGTCCGGGACAGGGGGCAGAGATACGCAGTATTTT. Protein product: CASSLSGTGGRDTQYF.

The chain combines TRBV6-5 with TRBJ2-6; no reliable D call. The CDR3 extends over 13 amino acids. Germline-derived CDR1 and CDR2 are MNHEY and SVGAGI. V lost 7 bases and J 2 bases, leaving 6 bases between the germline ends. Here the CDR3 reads CASMIAGANVLTF. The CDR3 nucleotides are TGTGCCAGCATGATAGCTGGGGCCAACGTCCTGACTTTC.

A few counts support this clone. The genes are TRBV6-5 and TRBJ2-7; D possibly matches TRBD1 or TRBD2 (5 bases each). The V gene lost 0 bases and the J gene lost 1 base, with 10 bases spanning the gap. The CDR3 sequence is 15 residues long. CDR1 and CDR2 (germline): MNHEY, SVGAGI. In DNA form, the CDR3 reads TGTGCCAGCAGTTACTCGAATGGGGGATCCTACGAGCAGTACTTC. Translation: CASSYSNGGSYEQYF.

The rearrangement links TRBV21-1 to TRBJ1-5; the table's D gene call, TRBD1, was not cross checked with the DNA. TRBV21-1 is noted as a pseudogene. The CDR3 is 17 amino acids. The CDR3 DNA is TGTGCCAGCAGCGCCCGGGACAGGGGAATTCGCAATCAGCCCCAGCATTTT. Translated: CASSARDRGIRNQPQHF.

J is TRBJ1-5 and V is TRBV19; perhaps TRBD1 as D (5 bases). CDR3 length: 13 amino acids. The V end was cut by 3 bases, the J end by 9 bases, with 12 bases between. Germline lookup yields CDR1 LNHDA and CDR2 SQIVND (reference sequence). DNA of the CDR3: TGTGCCAGTAGTATTTTGGGGGGATTGCCCCAGCATTTT. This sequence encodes CASSILGGLPQHF.

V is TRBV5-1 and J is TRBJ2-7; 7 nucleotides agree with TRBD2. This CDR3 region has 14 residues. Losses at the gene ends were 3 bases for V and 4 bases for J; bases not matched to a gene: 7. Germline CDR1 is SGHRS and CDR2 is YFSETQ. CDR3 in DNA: TGCGCCAGCAGCTCCACTAGCGCCCAATACGAGCAGTACTTC. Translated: CASSSTSAQYEQYF.

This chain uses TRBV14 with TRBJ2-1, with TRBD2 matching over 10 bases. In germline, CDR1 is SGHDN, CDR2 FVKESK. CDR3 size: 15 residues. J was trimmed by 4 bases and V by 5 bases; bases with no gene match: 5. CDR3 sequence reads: CASSLGLASYNEQFF. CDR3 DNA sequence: TGTGCCAGCAGCTTGGGACTAGCGTCTTACAATGAGCAGTTCTTC.

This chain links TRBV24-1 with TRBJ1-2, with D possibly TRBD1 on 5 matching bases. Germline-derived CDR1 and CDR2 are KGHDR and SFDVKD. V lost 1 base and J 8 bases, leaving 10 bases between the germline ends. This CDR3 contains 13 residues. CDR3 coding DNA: TGTGCCACCAGTGATTTTTCAGGGATGGGCTACACCTTC. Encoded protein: CATSDFSGMGYTF.

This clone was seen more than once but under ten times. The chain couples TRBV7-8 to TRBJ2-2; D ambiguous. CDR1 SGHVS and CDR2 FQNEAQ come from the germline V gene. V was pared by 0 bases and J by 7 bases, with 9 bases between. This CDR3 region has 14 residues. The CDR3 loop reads CASSLALTRGELFF. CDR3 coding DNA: TGTGCCAGCAGCTTAGCGTTGACCCGCGGGGAGCTGTTTTTT. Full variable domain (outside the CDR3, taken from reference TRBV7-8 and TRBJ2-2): GAGVSQSPRYKVAKRGQDVALRCDPISGHVSLFWYQQALGQGPEFLTYFQNEAQLDKSGLPSDRFFAERPEGSVSTLKIQRTQQEDSAVYLCASSLALTRGELFFGEGSRLTVL.

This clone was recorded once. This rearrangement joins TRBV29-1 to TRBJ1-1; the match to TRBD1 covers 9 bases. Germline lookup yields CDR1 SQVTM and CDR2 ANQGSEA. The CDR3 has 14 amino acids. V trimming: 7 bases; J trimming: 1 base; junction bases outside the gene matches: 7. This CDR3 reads CSGYGQGKNTEAFF. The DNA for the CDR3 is TGCAGCGGATACGGACAGGGGAAGAACACTGAAGCTTTCTTT.

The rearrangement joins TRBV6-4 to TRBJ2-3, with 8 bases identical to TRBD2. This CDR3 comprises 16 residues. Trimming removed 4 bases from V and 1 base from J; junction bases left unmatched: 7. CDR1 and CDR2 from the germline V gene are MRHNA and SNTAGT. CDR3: CASSAVAGGGTDTQYF. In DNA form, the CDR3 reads TGTGCCAGCAGTGCGGTGGCGGGAGGAGGCACAGATACGCAGTATTTT.

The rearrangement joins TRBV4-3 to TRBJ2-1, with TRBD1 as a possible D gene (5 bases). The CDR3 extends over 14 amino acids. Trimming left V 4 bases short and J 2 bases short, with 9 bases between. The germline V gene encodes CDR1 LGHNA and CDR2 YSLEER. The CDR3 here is CASSPGMTYNEQFF. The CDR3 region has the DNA TGCGCCAGCAGCCCAGGGATGACCTACAATGAGCAGTTCTTC.

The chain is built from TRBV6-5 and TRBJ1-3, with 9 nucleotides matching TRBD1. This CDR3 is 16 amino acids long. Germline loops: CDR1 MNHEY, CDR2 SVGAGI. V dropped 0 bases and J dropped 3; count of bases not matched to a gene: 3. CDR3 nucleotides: TGTGCCAGCAGTTACTCGAGGGGACAGGGTGGAAACACCATATATTTT. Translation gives CASSYSRGQGGNTIYF.

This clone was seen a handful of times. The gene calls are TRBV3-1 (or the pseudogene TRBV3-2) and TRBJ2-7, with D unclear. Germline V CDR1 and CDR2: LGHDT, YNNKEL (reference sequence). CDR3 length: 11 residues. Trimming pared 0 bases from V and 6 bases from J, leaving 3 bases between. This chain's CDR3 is CASSQDGEQYF. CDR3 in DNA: TGTGCCAGCAGCCAAGATGGCGAGCAGTACTTC.

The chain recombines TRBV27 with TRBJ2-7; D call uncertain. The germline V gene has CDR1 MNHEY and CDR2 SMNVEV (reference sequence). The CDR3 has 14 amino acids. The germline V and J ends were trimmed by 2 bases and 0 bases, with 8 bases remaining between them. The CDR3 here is CASSLRSASYEQYF. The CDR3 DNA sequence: TGTGCCAGCAGTTTAAGAAGCGCCTCCTACGAGCAGTACTTC.

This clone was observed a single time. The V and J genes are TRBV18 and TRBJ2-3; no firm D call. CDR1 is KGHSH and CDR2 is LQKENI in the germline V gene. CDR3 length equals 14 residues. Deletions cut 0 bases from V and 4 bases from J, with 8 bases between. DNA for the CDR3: TGTGCCAGCTCACCACCGATAGGACCAGATACGCAGTATTTT. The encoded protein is CASSPPIGPDTQYF.

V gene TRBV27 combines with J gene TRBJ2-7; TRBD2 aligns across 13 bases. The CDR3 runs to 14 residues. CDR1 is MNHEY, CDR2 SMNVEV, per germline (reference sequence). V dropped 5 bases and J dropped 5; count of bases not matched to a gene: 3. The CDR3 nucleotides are TGTGCCAGCAGTCCAGGGACTAGCGGGGACGAGCAGTACTTC. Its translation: CASSPGTSGDEQYF.

The CDR3 DNA sequence: TGCGCCAGCAGCCAAGGGCTGCGGCCAGATACGCAGTATTTT. It is translated as CASSQGLRPDTQYF. V gene TRBV4-1 combines with J gene TRBJ2-3, with unresolved D. Germline V lookup: CDR1 MGHRA, CDR2 YSYEKL. This CDR3 has 14 amino acids. V dropped 1 base and J dropped 4 bases, with 9 bases sitting between them.

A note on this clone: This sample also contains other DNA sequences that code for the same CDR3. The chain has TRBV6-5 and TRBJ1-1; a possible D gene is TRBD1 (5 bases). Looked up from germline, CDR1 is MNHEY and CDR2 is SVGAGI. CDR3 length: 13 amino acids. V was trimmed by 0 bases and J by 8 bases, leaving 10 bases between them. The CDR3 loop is CASSYSGGTEAFF. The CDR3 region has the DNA TGTGCCAGCAGTTACTCGGGGGGAACAGAAGCTTTCTTT.

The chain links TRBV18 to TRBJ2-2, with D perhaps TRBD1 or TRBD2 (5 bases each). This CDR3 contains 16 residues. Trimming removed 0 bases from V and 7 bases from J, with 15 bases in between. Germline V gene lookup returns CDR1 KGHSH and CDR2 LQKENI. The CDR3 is CASSPPGPTRSGELFF. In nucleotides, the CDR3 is TGTGCCAGCTCACCACCGGGACCCACAAGGAGCGGGGAGCTGTTTTTT.

CDR3: CASSRGQGPAEQFF. The CDR3 region has the DNA TGTGCCAGCAGCAGAGGACAGGGGCCCGCCGAGCAGTTCTTC. The chain carries TRBV5-4 and TRBJ2-1; TRBD1 matches 9 bases. This CDR3 region has 14 residues. After removal of 4 bases from V and 10 bases from J, the junction contained 9 bases not matched to a gene. Germline V CDR1 and CDR2: SGHNT, YYREEE (reference sequence). Supplemented by reference TRBV5-4 and TRBJ2-1, the full variable domain reads ETGVTQSPTHLIKTRGQQVTLRCSSQSGHNTVSWYQQALGQGPQFIFQYYREEENGRGNFPPRFSGLQFPNYSSELNVNALELDDSALYLCASSRGQGPAEQFFGPGTRLTVL.

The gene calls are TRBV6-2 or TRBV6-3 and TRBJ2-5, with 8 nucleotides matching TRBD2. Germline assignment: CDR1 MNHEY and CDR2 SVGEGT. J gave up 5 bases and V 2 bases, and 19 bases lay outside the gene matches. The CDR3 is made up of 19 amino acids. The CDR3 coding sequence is TGTGCCAGCAGTTACACCCCGGGCCGCGGGGGCGGGAGGATTGAGACCCAGTACTTC. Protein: CASSYTPGRGGGRIETQYF.

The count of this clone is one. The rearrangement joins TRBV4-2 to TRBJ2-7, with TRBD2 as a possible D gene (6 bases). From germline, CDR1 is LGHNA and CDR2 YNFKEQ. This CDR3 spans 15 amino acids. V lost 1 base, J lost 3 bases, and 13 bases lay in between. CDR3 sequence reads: CASSQAHPTSYEQYF. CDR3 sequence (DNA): TGTGCCAGCAGCCAAGCACACCCGACTAGCTACGAGCAGTACTTC.

CDR3 sequence (DNA): TGCAGCGTTGAGGAAAGACAGGGGGCCATCACCCGGAATGAGCAGTTCTTC. It specifies CSVEERQGAITRNEQFF. The chain joins TRBV29-1 to TRBJ2-1, with 10 bases aligning to TRBD1. The CDR3 contains 17 residues. The germline CDR1 and CDR2 sequences are SQVTM and ANQGSEA. The junction had 15 bases not matched to a gene; V was cut back by 3 bases and J by 7 bases.

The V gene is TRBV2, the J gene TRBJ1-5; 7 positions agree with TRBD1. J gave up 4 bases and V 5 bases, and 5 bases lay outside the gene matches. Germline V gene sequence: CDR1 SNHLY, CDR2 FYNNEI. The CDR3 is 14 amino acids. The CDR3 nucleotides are TGTGCCAGCAGTTCTCGGACAGGAAATCAGCCCCAGCATTTT. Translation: CASSSRTGNQPQHF.

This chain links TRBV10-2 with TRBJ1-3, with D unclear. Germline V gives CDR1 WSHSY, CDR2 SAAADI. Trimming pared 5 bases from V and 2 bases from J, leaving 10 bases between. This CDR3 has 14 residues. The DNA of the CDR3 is TGCGCCAGCAGTCCCGGAAACCCTGGAAACACCATATATTTT. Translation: CASSPGNPGNTIYF.

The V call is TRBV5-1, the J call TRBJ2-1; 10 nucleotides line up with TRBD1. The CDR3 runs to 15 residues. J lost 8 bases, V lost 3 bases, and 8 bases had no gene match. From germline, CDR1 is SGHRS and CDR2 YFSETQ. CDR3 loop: CASSYLRQGADEQFF. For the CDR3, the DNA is TGCGCCAGCAGCTACCTTAGACAGGGGGCTGATGAGCAGTTCTTC.

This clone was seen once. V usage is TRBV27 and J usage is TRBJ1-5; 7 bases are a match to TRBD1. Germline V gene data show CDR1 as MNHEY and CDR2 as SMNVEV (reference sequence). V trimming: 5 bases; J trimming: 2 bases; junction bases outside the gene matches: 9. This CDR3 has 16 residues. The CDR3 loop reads CASSPGQYVRNQPQHF. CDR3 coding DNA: TGTGCCAGCAGTCCGGGACAGTATGTTCGCAATCAGCCCCAGCATTTT.

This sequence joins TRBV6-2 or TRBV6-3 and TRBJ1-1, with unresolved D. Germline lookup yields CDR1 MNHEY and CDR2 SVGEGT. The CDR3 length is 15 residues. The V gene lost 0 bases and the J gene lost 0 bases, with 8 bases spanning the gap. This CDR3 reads CASSYSLGMNTEAFF. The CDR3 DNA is TGTGCCAGCAGTTACTCATTAGGGATGAACACTGAAGCTTTCTTT.

The chain's CDR3 is CASGLSPRTTYEQYF. In nucleotides, the CDR3 is TGTGCTAGTGGTTTGTCTCCTCGGACGACCTACGAGCAGTACTTC. This chain connects TRBV12-5 to TRBJ2-7; D uncertain. The CDR3 is 15 residues long. From germline, CDR1 is LGHNT and CDR2 FRNRAP. The V end lost 2 bases, the J end lost 2 bases, and 13 bases lay between the germline ends.